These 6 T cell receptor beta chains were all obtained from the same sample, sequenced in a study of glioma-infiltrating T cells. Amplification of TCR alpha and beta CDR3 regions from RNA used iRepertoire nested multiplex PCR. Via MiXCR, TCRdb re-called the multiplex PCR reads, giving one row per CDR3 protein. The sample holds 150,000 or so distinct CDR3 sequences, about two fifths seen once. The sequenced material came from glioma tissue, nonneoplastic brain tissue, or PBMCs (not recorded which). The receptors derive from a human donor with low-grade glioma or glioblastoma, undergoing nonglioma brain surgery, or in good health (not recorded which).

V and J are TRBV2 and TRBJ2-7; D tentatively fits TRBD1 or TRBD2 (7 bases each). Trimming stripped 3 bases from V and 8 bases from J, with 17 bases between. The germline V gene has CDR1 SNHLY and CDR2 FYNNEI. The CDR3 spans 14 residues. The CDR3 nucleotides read TGTGCCAGCAGTGAGACCAGGGGGGGAGTGAAGCAGTACTTC. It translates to CASSETRGGVKQYF.

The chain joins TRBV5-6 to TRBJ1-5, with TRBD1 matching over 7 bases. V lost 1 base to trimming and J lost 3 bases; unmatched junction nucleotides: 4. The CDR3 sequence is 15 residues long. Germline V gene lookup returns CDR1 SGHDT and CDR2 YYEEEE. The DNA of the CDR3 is TGTGCCAGCAGCTTGATAGGACAGGACAATCAGCCCCAGCATTTT. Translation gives CASSLIGQDNQPQHF.

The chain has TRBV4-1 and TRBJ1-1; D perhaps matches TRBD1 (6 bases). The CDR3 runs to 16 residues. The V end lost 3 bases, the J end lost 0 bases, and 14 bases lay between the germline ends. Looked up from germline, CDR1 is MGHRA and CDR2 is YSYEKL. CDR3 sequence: CASSHMGAGLNTEAFF. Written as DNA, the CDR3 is TGCGCCAGCAGCCATATGGGGGCAGGTCTGAACACTGAAGCTTTCTTT.

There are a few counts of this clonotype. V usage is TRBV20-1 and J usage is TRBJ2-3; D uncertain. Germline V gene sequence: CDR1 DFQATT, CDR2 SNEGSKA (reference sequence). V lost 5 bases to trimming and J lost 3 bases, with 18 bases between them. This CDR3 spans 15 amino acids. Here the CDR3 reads CSASQPERITDTQYF. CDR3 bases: TGCAGTGCTTCGCAACCCGAGAGGATTACAGATACGCAGTATTTT.

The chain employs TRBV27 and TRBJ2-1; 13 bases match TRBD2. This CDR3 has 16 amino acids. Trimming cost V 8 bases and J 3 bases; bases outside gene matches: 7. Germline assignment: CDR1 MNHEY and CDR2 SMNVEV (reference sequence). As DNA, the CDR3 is TGTGCCAGCGTTGGACTAGCGGGAGCAGTCTACAATGAGCAGTTCTTC. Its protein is CASVGLAGAVYNEQFF.

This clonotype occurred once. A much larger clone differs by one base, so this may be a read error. The CDR3 bases are TGTGCCAGCAGATTTACAGAGAGGCAAGCTTTCTTT. As protein: CASRFTERQAFF. The chain carries TRBV6-2 or TRBV6-3 and TRBJ1-1; no clear D gene. The V gene's germline CDR1 is MNHEY and CDR2 SVGEGT. V was shortened by 6 bases and J by 9 bases, with 14 bases between the two germline ends. The CDR3 has 12 amino acids.